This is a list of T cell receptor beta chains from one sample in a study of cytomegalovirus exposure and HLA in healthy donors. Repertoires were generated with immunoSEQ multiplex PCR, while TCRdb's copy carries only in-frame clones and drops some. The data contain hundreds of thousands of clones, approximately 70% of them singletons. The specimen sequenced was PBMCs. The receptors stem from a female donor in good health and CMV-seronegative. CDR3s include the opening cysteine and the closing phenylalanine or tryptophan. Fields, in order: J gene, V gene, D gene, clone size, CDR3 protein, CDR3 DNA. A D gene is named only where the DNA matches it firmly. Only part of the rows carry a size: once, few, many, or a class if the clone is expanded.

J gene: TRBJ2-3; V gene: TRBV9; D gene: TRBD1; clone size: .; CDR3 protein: CASSVGDSRGTDTQYF; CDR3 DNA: TGTGCCAGCAGCGTAGGGGACAGTCGGGGCACAGATACGCAGTATTTT
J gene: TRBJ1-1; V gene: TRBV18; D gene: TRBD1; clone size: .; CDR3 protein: CASLAGGGNTEAFF; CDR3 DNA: TGTGCCAGCCTAGCAGGGGGAGGTAACACTGAAGCTTTCTTT
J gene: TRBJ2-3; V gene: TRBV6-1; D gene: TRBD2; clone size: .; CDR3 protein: CAGAGGALGTDTQYF; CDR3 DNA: TGTGCCGGTGCCGGGGGGGCCTTGGGGACAGATACGCAGTATTTT
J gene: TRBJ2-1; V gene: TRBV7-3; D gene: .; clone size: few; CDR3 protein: CASSVTSGAYNEQFF; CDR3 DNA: TGTGCCAGCAGCGTAACCAGCGGTGCCTACAATGAGCAGTTCTTC
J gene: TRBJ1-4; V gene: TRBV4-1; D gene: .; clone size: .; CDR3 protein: CASSRQWLATNEKLFF; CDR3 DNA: TGCGCCAGCAGCCGTCAGTGGCTAGCAACTAATGAAAAACTGTTTTTT
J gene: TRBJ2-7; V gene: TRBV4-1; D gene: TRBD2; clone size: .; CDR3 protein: CASSYGTSNEQYF; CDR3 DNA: TGCGCCAGCAGCTACGGGACTAGTAACGAGCAGTACTTC
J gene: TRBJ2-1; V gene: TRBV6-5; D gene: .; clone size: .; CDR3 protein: CASSYSRENNEQFF; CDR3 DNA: TGTGCCAGCAGTTACTCGAGGGAGAACAATGAGCAGTTCTTC
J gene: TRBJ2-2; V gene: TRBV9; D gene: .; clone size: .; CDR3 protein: CASSVSAGNTGELFF; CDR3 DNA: TGTGCCAGCAGCGTATCGGCGGGAAACACCGGGGAGCTGTTTTTT
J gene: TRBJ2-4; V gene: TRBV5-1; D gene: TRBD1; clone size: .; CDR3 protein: CASSSGTVMSVAKNIQYF; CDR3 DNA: TGCGCCAGCAGCTCAGGGACAGTCATGTCAGTCGCCAAAAACATTCAGTACTTC
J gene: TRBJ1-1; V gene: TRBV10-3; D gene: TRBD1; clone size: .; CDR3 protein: CAITRTGLNTEAFF; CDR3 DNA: TGTGCCATCACCCGGACAGGGTTGAACACTGAAGCTTTCTTT
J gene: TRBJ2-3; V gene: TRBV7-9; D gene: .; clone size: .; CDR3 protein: CASSLESGTSTDTQYF; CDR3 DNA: TGTGCCAGCAGCTTAGAGTCAGGTACTAGCACAGATACGCAGTATTTT
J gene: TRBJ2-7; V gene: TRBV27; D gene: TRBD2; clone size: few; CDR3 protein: CASSGGLAASYEQYF; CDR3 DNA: TGTGCCAGCAGTGGGGGACTAGCGGCCTCCTACGAGCAGTACTTC
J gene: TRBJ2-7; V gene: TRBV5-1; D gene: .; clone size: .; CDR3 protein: CASSGLVAASYEQYF; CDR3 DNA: TGCGCCAGCAGCGGCTTAGTAGCAGCAAGCTACGAGCAGTACTTC
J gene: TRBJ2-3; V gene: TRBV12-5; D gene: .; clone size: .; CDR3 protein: CASGDGADTQYF; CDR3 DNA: TGTGCTAGCGGAGACGGCGCAGATACGCAGTATTTT
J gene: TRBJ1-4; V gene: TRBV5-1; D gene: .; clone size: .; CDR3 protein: CASSLAGQGEKLFF; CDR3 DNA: TGCGCCAGCAGCTTGGCCGGGCAGGGTGAAAAACTGTTTTTT
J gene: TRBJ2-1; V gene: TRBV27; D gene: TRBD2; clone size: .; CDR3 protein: CASKTSGAMHEQFF; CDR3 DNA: TGTGCCAGCAAAACTAGCGGGGCAATGCATGAGCAGTTCTTC
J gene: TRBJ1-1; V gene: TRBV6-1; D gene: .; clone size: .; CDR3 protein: CASSLTENTEAFF; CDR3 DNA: TGTGCCAGCAGTTTGACAGAGAACACTGAAGCTTTCTTT